This T cell receptor beta chain comes out of a study of blood T cell repertoires in COVID-19. The CDR3 has 11 amino acids. V was pared by 6 bases and J by 4 bases, with 7 bases between. The germline V gene encodes CDR1 MDHEN and CDR2 SYDVKM. Only in-frame clones appear in the TCRdb table, and some are missing; sequencing was by immunoSEQ multiplex PCR. Here the sample spans approximately 70,000 clones, approximately 89% being singletons. Sequenced sample: peripheral blood. The genes are TRBV28 and TRBJ2-7; D is unresolved. This receptor was taken from a man aged 50 to 59 with COVID-19, enrolled during active disease. CDR3 DNA: TGTGCCAGCAGAAGCCAATACGAGCAGTACTTC. Its translation: CASRSQYEQYF.